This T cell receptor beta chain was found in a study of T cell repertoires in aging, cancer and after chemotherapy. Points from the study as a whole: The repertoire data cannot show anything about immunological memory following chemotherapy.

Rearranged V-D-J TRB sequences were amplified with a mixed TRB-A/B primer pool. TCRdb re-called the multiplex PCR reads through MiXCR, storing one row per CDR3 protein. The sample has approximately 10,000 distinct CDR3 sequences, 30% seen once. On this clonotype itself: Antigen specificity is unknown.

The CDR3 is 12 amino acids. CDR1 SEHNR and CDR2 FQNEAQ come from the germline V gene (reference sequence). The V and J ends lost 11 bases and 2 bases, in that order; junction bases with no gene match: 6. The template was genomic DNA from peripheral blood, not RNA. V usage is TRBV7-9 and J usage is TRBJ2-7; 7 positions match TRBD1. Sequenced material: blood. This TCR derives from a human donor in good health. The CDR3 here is CASRDRTYEQYF. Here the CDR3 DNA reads TGTGCCTCAAGGGACAGAACCTACGAGCAGTACTTC.